This TCR beta chain was identified during a study of blood T cells in healthy people across ages. Primers used in a second PCR of about 6 to 11 cycles were a sample-barcoded 5' primer and a J-beta primer mix. The template-switch adaptor was a 5' adaptor with 12 random nucleotides. It tagged each cDNA molecule. TCRdb used MiXCR to reprocess the 5' RACE reads, holding one entry per CDR3 protein. Of hundreds of thousands of distinct CDR3 sequences in the sample, less than 35% were seen once. Many counts were recorded for this clonotype. Antigen: not known. This CDR3 region has 14 residues. With 4 bases clipped from V and 4 bases from J, the junction kept 5 bases outside the gene matches. The germline CDR1 and CDR2 sequences are SQVTM and ANQGSEA. Study-wide results and limits: With donor CMV status unknown, expanded clonotype changes were possibly confounded. Across the age range, TCR beta diversity per million T cells fell in a roughly linear way.

The sample was blood. The clonotype originates from a woman aged 80 or over in good health. V is TRBV29-1 and J is TRBJ1-5; 9 nucleotides align to TRBD1. CDR3 coding DNA: TGCAGCGTTGTCCCGGGACAGGGTAATCAGCCCCAGCATTTT. It translates to CSVVPGQGNQPQHF.